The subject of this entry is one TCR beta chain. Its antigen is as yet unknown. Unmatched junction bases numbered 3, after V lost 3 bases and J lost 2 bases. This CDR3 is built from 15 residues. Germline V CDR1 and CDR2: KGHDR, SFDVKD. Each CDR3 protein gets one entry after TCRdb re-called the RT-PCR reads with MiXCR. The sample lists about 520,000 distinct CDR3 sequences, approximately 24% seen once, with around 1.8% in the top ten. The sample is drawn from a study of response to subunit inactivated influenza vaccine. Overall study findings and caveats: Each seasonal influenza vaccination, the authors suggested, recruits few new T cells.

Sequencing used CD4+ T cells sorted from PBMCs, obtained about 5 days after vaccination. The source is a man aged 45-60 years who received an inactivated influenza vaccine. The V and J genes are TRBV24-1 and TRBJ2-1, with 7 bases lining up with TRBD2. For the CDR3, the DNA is TGTGCCACCAGTGATCCGCTAGCGGCCTACAATGAGCAGTTCTTC. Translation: CATSDPLAAYNEQFF.